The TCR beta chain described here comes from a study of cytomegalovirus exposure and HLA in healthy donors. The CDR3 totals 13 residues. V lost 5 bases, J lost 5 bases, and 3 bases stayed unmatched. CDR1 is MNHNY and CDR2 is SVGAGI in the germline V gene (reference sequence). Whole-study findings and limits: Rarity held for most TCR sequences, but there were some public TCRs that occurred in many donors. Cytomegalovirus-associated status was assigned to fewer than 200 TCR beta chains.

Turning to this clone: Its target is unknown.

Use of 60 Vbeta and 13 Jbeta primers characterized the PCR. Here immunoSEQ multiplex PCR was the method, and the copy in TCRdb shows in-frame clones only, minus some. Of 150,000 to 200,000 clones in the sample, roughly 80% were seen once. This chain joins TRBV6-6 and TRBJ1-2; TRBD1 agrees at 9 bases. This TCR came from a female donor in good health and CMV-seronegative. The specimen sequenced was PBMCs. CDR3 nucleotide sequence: TGTGCCAGCAGTGCGGGACAGGGTTATGGCTACACCTTC. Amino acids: CASSAGQGYGYTF.